These T cell receptor beta chains were read from a single sample in a study of cytomegalovirus exposure and HLA in healthy donors. Method: immunoSEQ multiplex PCR; TCRdb's copy keeps in-frame clones and lacks some. The table counts roughly 120,000 clones; around 2.7% lies in the top ten. The specimen was PBMCs. The origin of the receptors is a man younger than 45 in good health and CMV-seronegative. The CDR3 runs from the conserved cysteine through the conserved F or W. Fields, in order: J gene, V gene, D gene, clone size, CDR3 length, CDR3 DNA, CDR3 protein. A D gene is named only where the DNA matches it firmly. For some rows the clone size is stated as once, few or many, or as a class when expanded; others skip it.

TRBJ2-3	TRBV5-1	TRBD2	-	17	TGCGCCAGCAGCTTGAATACGGGACTAGGGGTGGCAGATACGCAGTATTTT	CASSLNTGLGVADTQYF
TRBJ1-2	TRBV30	-	-	12	TGTGCCTGGAGTGTACAATCAGGTGGCTACACCTTC	CAWSVQSGGYTF
TRBJ2-1	TRBV5-1	TRBD2	-	16	TGCGCCAGCAGCTATAGCGGGTCGAGCTCCTACAATGAGCAGTTCTTC	CASSYSGSSSYNEQFF
TRBJ1-2	TRBV7-6	-	-	13	TGTGCCAGCAGCCCCATGAGCTTGTTCGGCTACACCTTC	CASSPMSLFGYTF
TRBJ1-1	TRBV18	-	-	14	TGTGCCAGCTCACCGTTGAAGGGGGACACTGAAGCTTTCTTT	CASSPLKGDTEAFF
TRBJ2-5	TRBV30	-	-	14	TGTGCCTGGAGTGTAGGGAGGAACCAAGAGACCCAGTACTTC	CAWSVGRNQETQYF
TRBJ2-7	TRBV7-8	TRBD1	medium-sized	15	TGTGCCAGCAGCCTACAGGGACAGGGCTTGGGCGAGCAGTACTTC	CASSLQGQGLGEQYF
TRBJ2-3	TRBV6-5	-	-	16	TGTGCCAGCAGTTACGGTCCAGGGGAGAGCACAGATACGCAGTATTTT	CASSYGPGESTDTQYF
TRBJ1-1	TRBV6-6	-	-	14	TGTGCCAGCAGTCCCGGACTGGAGAACACTGAAGCTTTCTTT	CASSPGLENTEAFF
TRBJ1-2	TRBV18	-	-	13	TGTGCCAGCTCACCACAAAACAGGGATGGCTACACCTTC	CASSPQNRDGYTF
TRBJ2-2	TRBV7-9	-	-	16	TGTGCCAGCAGCCAAGCTGGGTCAGGGCGTGTCGGGGAGCTGTTTTTT	CASSQAGSGRVGELFF
TRBJ2-3	TRBV11-2	TRBD2	-	15	TGTGCCAGCAGCGGCGGGACTAGCGGCACAGATACGCAGTATTTT	CASSGGTSGTDTQYF
TRBJ1-2	TRBV19	TRBD1	-	16	TGTGCCAGTAGTCCCCCCCGGGACAGGGAATTCTATGGCTACACCTTC	CASSPPRDREFYGYTF
TRBJ2-5	TRBV19	TRBD1	-	14	TGTGCCAGTAGTATAGGACAGGGCCAAGAGACCCAGTACTTC	CASSIGQGQETQYF
TRBJ2-7	TRBV5-6	TRBD2	-	17	TGTGCCAGCAGCTTCCTGACTAGCGGGAGAGGGGAAAACGAGCAGTACTTC	CASSFLTSGRGENEQYF
TRBJ2-5	TRBV11-3	TRBD1	-	14	TGTGCCAGCAGCCCGGACAGGGGGCGAGAGACCCAGTACTTC	CASSPDRGRETQYF
TRBJ2-3	TRBV9	TRBD2	-	16	TGTGCCAGCAGCGTAGTCCAGGCTAGCGGGAGGGAGACGCAGTATTTT	CASSVVQASGRETQYF
TRBJ1-2	TRBV9	-	-	15	TGTGCCAGCAGCGTAGCCCGAACATTGAACTATGGCTACACCTTC	CASSVARTLNYGYTF
TRBJ1-2	TRBV6-1	-	-	15	TGTGCCAGCAGTGAAGGGGGGCAGGGGATGTTTGGCTACACCTTC	CASSEGGQGMFGYTF
TRBJ1-3	TRBV30	-	-	14	TGTGCCGGGACACACAACCGGGACACAAACACCATATATTTT	CAGTHNRDTNTIYF
TRBJ2-1	TRBV29-1	TRBD2	-	17	TGCAGCGTTGATCCCAAACCGGGACTAGCGGTTTACAATGAGCAGTTCTTC	CSVDPKPGLAVYNEQFF
TRBJ2-1	TRBV5-6	-	-	13	TGTGCCAGCACTAGATCGGTATTTGATGAGCAGTTCTTC	CASTRSVFDEQFF
TRBJ2-7	TRBV6-5	TRBD2	-	15	TGTGCCAGCAGGAAATTTGGCGGGAGGGAATACGAGCAGTACTTC	CASRKFGGREYEQYF
TRBJ1-2	TRBV19	-	-	16	TGTGCCAGTAGTAGGGGGGATCCGGAACCCGTCCGGGGCTACACCTTC	CASSRGDPEPVRGYTF
TRBJ2-7	TRBV15	TRBD2	-	16	TGTGCCACCAGCAGAGTCAGGACTAGCGGGAGCCTCGAGCAGTACTTC	CATSRVRTSGSLEQYF
TRBJ1-2	TRBV27	TRBD1	-	14	TGTGCCAGCAGCCTGACAGGGGGTTTTGATGGCTACACCTTC	CASSLTGGFDGYTF
TRBJ2-1	TRBV19	TRBD1	-	14	TGTGCCAGTAGGACCGGGACAGGGGTCCATGAGCAGTTCTTC	CASRTGTGVHEQFF
TRBJ1-1	TRBV2	-	-	11	TGTGCCAGCAGTGAAAGGACAGAAGCTTTCTTT	CASSERTEAFF
TRBJ1-3	TRBV6-6	-	-	14	TGTGCCAGCAGAGACAGGAGTTCTGGAAACACCATATATTTT	CASRDRSSGNTIYF
TRBJ2-5	TRBV7-9	-	-	14	TGTGCCAGCAGCTTAGGGTCAGGGGAAGAGACCCAGTACTTC	CASSLGSGEETQYF
TRBJ2-1	TRBV6-5	-	-	15	TGTGCCAGTCAAGGAGGGAAGGAGGCCTACAATGAGCAGTTCTTC	CASQGGKEAYNEQFF
TRBJ2-1	TRBV25-1	TRBD2	-	15	TGTGCCAGCAGTAAACTAGCGGGCCAACCCAATGAGCAGTTCTTC	CASSKLAGQPNEQFF
TRBJ1-6	TRBV6-5	TRBD1	-	14	TGTGCCAGCAGACGGGGACAGGGAGGTTCACCCCTCCACTTT	CASRRGQGGSPLHF
TRBJ2-3	TRBV6-4	-	-	15	TGTGCCAGCAGTGACTCCGGCGGGGGCACAGATACGCAGTATTTT	CASSDSGGGTDTQYF
TRBJ2-7	TRBV6-5	TRBD2	-	14	TGTGCCAGCAGCACCGGGACTAGCGGGAACGAGCAGTACTTC	CASSTGTSGNEQYF
TRBJ1-1	TRBV5-1	-	-	16	TGCGCCAGCAGCCAACGGGGGGGCAGGGCGAACACTGAAGCTTTCTTT	CASSQRGGRANTEAFF
TRBJ1-2	TRBV5-4	-	-	16	TGTGCCAGCAGCTTGAGTCGTCGAGCAGACAGCTATGGCTACACCTTC	CASSLSRRADSYGYTF
TRBJ2-1	TRBV19	TRBD1	-	16	TGTGCCAGTAGTACGCCCCGACAGGGGATCGACAATGAGCAGTTCTTC	CASSTPRQGIDNEQFF
TRBJ2-3	TRBV4-1	TRBD2	-	17	TGCGCCAGCAGCCAACCGAGACTAGCGGGAGGTACAGATACGCAGTATTTT	CASSQPRLAGGTDTQYF
TRBJ2-1	TRBV6-6	TRBD2	-	15	TGTGCCAGCAGTTACTTTGGGCGGGAGGACAATGAGCAGTTCTTC	CASSYFGREDNEQFF
TRBJ2-7	TRBV7-6	TRBD2	-	18	TGTGCCAGCAGCTCACCGAGGGGACTAGCGGAGGCTTCCTACGAGCAGTACTTC	CASSSPRGLAEASYEQYF
TRBJ2-1	TRBV5-1	-	-	15	TGCGCCAGCAGCTTGGTAACAGGATCCTACAATGAGCAGTTCTTC	CASSLVTGSYNEQFF
TRBJ1-1	TRBV27	TRBD1	-	15	TGTGCCAGCAGTTTCCGGACAGGGAGATACACTGAAGCTTTCTTT	CASSFRTGRYTEAFF
TRBJ2-7	TRBV7-2	TRBD1	-	14	TGTGCCAGCAGCTTTTACCAGGGGGCAAATGAGCAGTACTTC	CASSFYQGANEQYF
TRBJ2-1	TRBV13	-	-	16	TGTGCCAGCAGCTTAGGTGGGGGGAGCTCCTACAATGAGCAGTTCTTC	CASSLGGGSSYNEQFF
TRBJ2-7	TRBV7-6	-	-	13	TGTGCCAGCAGCTTATTTGAGGGAAACGAGCAGTACTTC	CASSLFEGNEQYF
TRBJ1-2	TRBV7-2	-	-	15	TGTGCCAGCAGCCCCCAGGCCCCTACAGGATATGGCTACACCTTC	CASSPQAPTGYGYTF
TRBJ2-1	TRBV7-3	TRBD2	-	18	TGTGCCAGCAGCCACCAGGCCCGCGGGAGGGCCCTCTACAATGAGCAGTTCTTC	CASSHQARGRALYNEQFF
TRBJ1-1	TRBV18	TRBD1	-	15	TGTGCCAGCTCATCCTCCGGGACAGGCACCTCTTTGTGGTTCTTT	CASSSSGTGTSLWFF
TRBJ2-3	TRBV7-2	TRBD2	-	17	TGTGCCAGCAGCTTAGCGGGGACTAGGGGCGGCACAGATACGCAGTATTTT	CASSLAGTRGGTDTQYF
TRBJ2-7	TRBV5-4	TRBD2	-	14	TGTGCCAGCAGCTTAAAAACTAGCGGTACCGAGCAGTACTTC	CASSLKTSGTEQYF
TRBJ2-3	TRBV7-2	-	-	13	TGTGCCAGCAGCTTAGCCCCGTTGGATACGCAGTATTTT	CASSLAPLDTQYF
TRBJ2-1	TRBV7-3	-	-	15	TGTGCCAGCAGCTTAACGCGGGATAAACGGAGTGAGCAGTTCTTC	CASSLTRDKRSEQFF
TRBJ2-2	TRBV19	-	-	15	TGTGCCAGTAGTATCTCCAGGGAGAACACCGGGGAGCTGTTTTTT	CASSISRENTGELFF
TRBJ2-5	TRBV25-1	TRBD2	-	14	TGTGCCAGCAGTGAGAGCGGGGATGTGGAGACCCAGTACTTC	CASSESGDVETQYF
TRBJ1-2	TRBV6-6	TRBD1	-	16	TGTGCCAGCAGTAGACCGGACAGGGGCCTTAACTATGGCTACACCTTC	CASSRPDRGLNYGYTF